The 13 T cell receptor beta chains presented below share a single source sample, sequenced in a study of blood T cell repertoires in COVID-19. TCRdb's copy holds only in-frame clones and misses some; the assay was immunoSEQ multiplex PCR. The table lists about 68,000 clones, roughly 88% of them singletons. Sequences were obtained from peripheral blood. Every receptor here comes from a human donor in a cohort sampled during active COVID-19.

The chain joins TRBV27 to TRBJ1-6, with D possibly being TRBD1 (5 bases). Trimming shortened V by 3 bases and J by 8 bases, and 17 bases separated the two germline ends. The CDR3 loop spans 16 amino acids. CDR1 is MNHEY and CDR2 is SMNVEV in the germline V gene (reference sequence). CDR3 nucleotide sequence: TGTGCCAGCAGTTTGGGCCTTAGGGGCACCGATTCACCCCTCCACTTT. It specifies CASSLGLRGTDSPLHF.

The chain couples TRBV18 to TRBJ2-3, with 9 bases identical to TRBD2. Germline V lookup: CDR1 KGHSH, CDR2 LQKENI. The CDR3 sequence is 20 residues long. With V trimmed by 3 bases and J by 0 bases, 16 bases remained unmatched. The CDR3 is CASSPSLSGRGQRSTDTQYF. The CDR3 bases are TGTGCCAGCTCACCCTCCCTTAGCGGGAGAGGGCAAAGAAGCACAGATACGCAGTATTTT.

The gene calls are TRBV11-2 and TRBJ2-2; 11 positions agree with TRBD1. Germline-derived CDR1 and CDR2 are SGHAT and FQNNGV. V trimming: 7 bases; J trimming: 7 bases; junction bases outside the gene matches: 8. This CDR3 has 15 residues. The CDR3 DNA reads TGTGCCAGCACCCCCTGGACAGGGGGCTTCGGGGAGCTGTTTTTT. This gives the protein CASTPWTGGFGELFF. The entire variable domain, with the rest obtained from reference TRBV11-2 and TRBJ2-2, is as follows: EAGVAQSPRYKIIEKRQSVAFWCNPISGHATLYWYQQILGQGPKLLIQFQNNGVVDDSQLPKDRFSAERLKGVDSTLKIQPAKLEDSAVYLCASTPWTGGFGELFFGEGSRLTVL.

This chain links TRBV9 with TRBJ2-6; 11 nucleotides align to TRBD1. The germline V gene encodes CDR1 SGDLS and CDR2 YYNGEE. The CDR3 extends over 19 amino acids. J gave up 0 bases and V 4 bases, and 9 bases lay outside the gene matches. In DNA form, the CDR3 reads TGTGCCAGCAGCTCAGGACAGGGGGCGCTTCCCTCTGGGGCCAACGTCCTGACTTTC. This encodes CASSSGQGALPSGANVLTF.

This clone was seen a single time. The chain combines TRBV29-1 with TRBJ1-1; D gene uncertain. Germline V gene sequence: CDR1 SQVTM, CDR2 ANQGSEA. V was clipped by 4 bases and J by 3 bases, with 9 bases between them. The CDR3 contains 12 residues. CDR3 coding DNA: TGCAGCGTTGGAAGGAGTCACACTGAAGCTTTCTTT. Amino acids: CSVGRSHTEAFF.

V and J are TRBV7-9 and TRBJ1-4; 7 bases are shared with TRBD1. There are 15 residues in the CDR3. V lost 5 bases to trimming and J lost 5 bases; unmatched junction nucleotides: 8. CDR1 is SEHNR and CDR2 is FQNEAQ in the germline V gene (reference sequence). The CDR3, as DNA: TGTGCCAGCAGCGCGGGACAGACTCCAAATGAAAAACTGTTTTTT. Translated, it gives CASSAGQTPNEKLFF.

The chain uses TRBV7-9 and TRBJ2-1; the match to TRBD2 covers 7 bases. Germline loops: CDR1 SEHNR, CDR2 FQNEAQ (reference sequence). V shed 4 bases and J 7 bases; nucleotides not matched to a gene: 4. The CDR3 length is 13 residues. CDR3 nucleotides: TGTGCCAGCAGCTGGGGCGGGGGAAATGAGCAGTTCTTC. Its translation is CASSWGGGNEQFF.

V is TRBV6-4 and J is TRBJ2-7, with 9 bases aligning to TRBD1. CDR3 length: 19 residues. The junction had 17 bases not matched to a gene; V was cut back by 2 bases and J by 3 bases. Germline loops: CDR1 MRHNA, CDR2 SNTAGT. The CDR3 sequence: CASSDTGIDRGLPHYEQYF. As DNA, the CDR3 is TGTGCCAGCAGTGACACCGGAATTGACAGGGGGTTACCTCACTACGAGCAGTACTTC.

The CDR3 reads CASSAGQGDYGYTF. Written as DNA, the CDR3 is TGTGCCAGCAGCGCGGGACAGGGTGACTATGGCTACACCTTC. The genes are TRBV11-2 and TRBJ1-2; 9 nucleotides agree with TRBD1. CDR3 length equals 14 residues. The ends lost 5 bases at V and 3 bases at J; junction bases unmatched: 4. Germline CDR1 and CDR2: SGHAT and FQNNGV. Combining the CDR3 with reference TRBV11-2 and TRBJ1-2 gives the whole variable domain EAGVAQSPRYKIIEKRQSVAFWCNPISGHATLYWYQQILGQGPKLLIQFQNNGVVDDSQLPKDRFSAERLKGVDSTLKIQPAKLEDSAVYLCASSAGQGDYGYTFGSGTRLTVV.

Of note for this clone: This sequence may be a read error, since a much larger clone differs from it by one base. The sample has other DNA sequences that encode this CDR3 too. This sequence joins TRBV5-5 and TRBJ1-1; possible D gene TRBD1, 6 bases. The V and J ends lost 4 bases and 3 bases respectively, with 22 bases between them. There are 17 residues in the CDR3. Germline assignment: CDR1 SGHKS and CDR2 YYEKEE (reference sequence). DNA of the CDR3: TGTGCCAGCAGCGCCGGAACAGGGTCCAGTAAGGACACTGAAGCTTTCTTT. This gives the protein CASSAGTGSSKDTEAFF.

This sequence joins TRBV7-2 and TRBJ2-1; 7 nucleotides agree with TRBD2. With 2 bases clipped from V and 8 bases from J, the junction kept 6 bases outside the gene matches. The CDR3 spans 14 residues. Germline-derived CDR1 and CDR2 are SGHTA and FQGNSA. CDR3 DNA sequence: TGTGCCAGCAGCTTAAGTCGACTAGCCTATGAGCAGTTCTTC. Its translation is CASSLSRLAYEQFF.

V usage is TRBV10-3 and J usage is TRBJ1-1, with a tentative D call TRBD1 (5 bases). CDR1 is ENHRY, CDR2 SYGVKD, per germline. CDR3 length equals 15 residues. Trimming pared 2 bases from V and 5 bases from J, leaving 15 bases between. The CDR3 nucleotides are TGTGCCATCAGTGAGGACACTCAGGGAAAAACTGAAGCTTTCTTT. Protein sequence: CAISEDTQGKTEAFF.

The chain links TRBV5-4 to TRBJ2-1, with TRBD2 matching 9 bases. The germline V gene has CDR1 SGHNT and CDR2 YYREEE (reference sequence). J lost 9 bases, V lost 4 bases, and 14 bases had no gene match. The CDR3 runs to 16 residues. The CDR3 DNA reads as TGTGCCAGCAGCCCAGTCGAGGCGGGGGGGCCTAGTGAGCAGTTCTTC. Encoded protein: CASSPVEAGGPSEQFF.